This T cell receptor beta chain was identified during a study of T cells after yellow fever vaccination. Regarding the study as a whole: Booster sampling recovered most clones from primary vaccination (approximately 97% CD4, approximately 90% CD8). Though weaker, the secondary response peaked faster, on day 5 versus 15.

This CDR3 is built from 18 residues. The ends lost 0 bases at V and 3 bases at J; junction bases unmatched: 14. Germline lookup yields CDR1 SGHRS and CDR2 YFSETQ. In this sample, this clonotype turned up many times. No antigen is known for it. For TCR, cDNA came from 5'RACE template switching, which added a universal primer site and UMIs. MiXCR was run by TCRdb on the 5' RACE reads, yielding one entry per CDR3 protein. This table holds under 350,000 distinct CDR3 sequences, roughly 4% found once. This TCR was sampled from a young man who received the YFV17D yellow fever vaccine. The sequencing here drew on PBMCs, taken 5 days after the yellow fever booster vaccination. V gene TRBV5-1 combines with J gene TRBJ1-1; TRBD1 matches 7 bases. The CDR3 spells CASSLGGSGGVRYTEAFF. DNA of the CDR3: TGCGCCAGCAGCTTGGGAGGGTCAGGGGGTGTTCGGTACACTGAAGCTTTCTTT.